This is a list of T cell receptor beta chains from one sample in a study of blood T cell repertoires in COVID-19. Repertoires were generated with immunoSEQ multiplex PCR, while TCRdb's copy carries only in-frame clones and drops some. This sample has 300,000 to 450,000 clones, with less than 90% found just once. Sequenced sample: PBMCs or T cells enriched from blood (not recorded which). The receptors were gathered from a woman under 40 who had recovered from COVID-19. CDR3s include the opening cysteine and the closing phenylalanine or tryptophan. The D gene is left open where the match is weak. Clone size appears in some rows only: once, few, many, or a class for an expanded clone.

J gene: TRBJ2-1
V gene: TRBV18
D gene: TRBD1
clone size: few
CDR3 DNA: TGTGCCAGCTCACCTCTGGGACAGGGCCTCAATGAGCAGTTCTTC
CDR3 protein: CASSPLGQGLNEQFF

J gene: TRBJ1-5
V gene: TRBV7-9
D gene: -
clone size: -
CDR3 DNA: TGTGCCAGCAGCTTGGGCAGGGACAATCAGCCCCAGCATTTT
CDR3 protein: CASSLGRDNQPQHF

J gene: TRBJ1-1
V gene: TRBV7-9
D gene: TRBD1
clone size: -
CDR3 DNA: TGTGCCAGCAGCTTAAACCGGGACAGGGAAAACATGAACACTGAAGCTTTCTTT
CDR3 protein: CASSLNRDRENMNTEAFF

J gene: TRBJ1-1
V gene: TRBV10-3
D gene: -
clone size: -
CDR3 DNA: TGTGCCGCTACCGACCGGGGGGAAACTGAAGCTTTCTTT
CDR3 protein: CAATDRGETEAFF

J gene: TRBJ1-4
V gene: TRBV2
D gene: -
clone size: -
CDR3 DNA: TGTGCCAGCAGTGATGCGGCAGGGTATGAAAAACTGTTTTTT
CDR3 protein: CASSDAAGYEKLFF

J gene: TRBJ1-5
V gene: TRBV5-5
D gene: TRBD1
clone size: -
CDR3 DNA: TGTGCCAGCAGCCCCGGACAGGGCGGTCAGCCCCAGCATTTT
CDR3 protein: CASSPGQGGQPQHF

J gene: TRBJ1-2
V gene: TRBV5-1
D gene: TRBD1
clone size: -
CDR3 DNA: TGCGCCAGCAGCCCTCTCGGACAGGGCCAAGGGTGGGATGGCTACACCTTC
CDR3 protein: CASSPLGQGQGWDGYTF

J gene: TRBJ1-4
V gene: TRBV29-1
D gene: TRBD1
clone size: -
CDR3 DNA: TGCAGCGCCGTAGGGACAGGGAACGAAAAACTGTTTTTT
CDR3 protein: CSAVGTGNEKLFF

J gene: TRBJ1-4
V gene: TRBV2
D gene: TRBD1
clone size: few
CDR3 DNA: TGTGCCAGCAGTGAAGAGACAGGGGGCGTTGAAAAACTGTTTTTT
CDR3 protein: CASSEETGGVEKLFF

J gene: TRBJ1-3
V gene: TRBV10-3
D gene: -
clone size: -
CDR3 DNA: TGTGCCATCATGTTCGGCAGGTCTGGAAACACCATATATTTT
CDR3 protein: CAIMFGRSGNTIYF

J gene: TRBJ1-5
V gene: TRBV5-3
D gene: -
clone size: -
CDR3 DNA: TGTGCCAGAAGCCTGGAGGGTGGGCTTTACAGGATTGAGCCCCAGCATTTT
CDR3 protein: CARSLEGGLYRIEPQHF

J gene: TRBJ2-7
V gene: TRBV21-1
D gene: -
clone size: -
CDR3 DNA: TGTGCCAGCAGCGGACATCCGGGACAGTGCCCCTACGAGCAGTACTTC
CDR3 protein: CASSGHPGQCPYEQYF

J gene: TRBJ1-3
V gene: TRBV3-1/TRBV3-2
D gene: -
clone size: once
CDR3 DNA: TGTGCCAGCAGCCAAGATCGCCAGAACTCTGGAAACACCATATATTTT
CDR3 protein: CASSQDRQNSGNTIYF

J gene: TRBJ2-5
V gene: TRBV6-5
D gene: -
clone size: -
CDR3 DNA: TGTGCCAGCAGTTACTCGTACCACAGGGAAGAGACCCAGTACTTC
CDR3 protein: CASSYSYHREETQYF

J gene: TRBJ1-1
V gene: TRBV28
D gene: -
clone size: -
CDR3 DNA: TGTGCCAGCAGTTACCGCACAGGTTGGGTTGAAGCTTTCTTT
CDR3 protein: CASSYRTGWVEAFF

J gene: TRBJ2-1
V gene: TRBV18
D gene: -
clone size: -
CDR3 DNA: TGTGCCAGCTCACCACAGGGGTACTCCTACAATGAGCAGTTCTTC
CDR3 protein: CASSPQGYSYNEQFF

J gene: TRBJ2-2
V gene: TRBV19
D gene: TRBD1
clone size: -
CDR3 DNA: TGTGCCAGTAGTATGTCGGCCAGGGGGTTTTCGGCCGGGGAGCTGTTTTTT
CDR3 protein: CASSMSARGFSAGELFF

J gene: TRBJ2-5
V gene: TRBV5-1
D gene: TRBD1
clone size: -
CDR3 DNA: TGCGCCAGCAGCTTTGGGACAGGCGGGGAGACCCAGTACTTC
CDR3 protein: CASSFGTGGETQYF

J gene: TRBJ2-2
V gene: TRBV2
D gene: -
clone size: -
CDR3 DNA: TGTGCCAGCAGTGAAGTAGCGGCGGGTTCAACCGGGGAGCTGTTTTTT
CDR3 protein: CASSEVAAGSTGELFF

J gene: TRBJ2-7
V gene: TRBV6-2/TRBV6-3
D gene: -
clone size: -
CDR3 DNA: TGTGCCAGCAGTTACCGGACTGTCATCCTCTACGAGCAGTACTTC
CDR3 protein: CASSYRTVILYEQYF

J gene: TRBJ2-1
V gene: TRBV5-1
D gene: TRBD2
clone size: -
CDR3 DNA: TGCGCCAGCAGCTTTAAAGGGACTAGCGGTAGGGATGAGCAGTTCTTC
CDR3 protein: CASSFKGTSGRDEQFF

J gene: TRBJ1-2
V gene: TRBV2
D gene: -
clone size: -
CDR3 DNA: TGTGCCAGCAGTGACAAGGGGTTCGGCTATGGCTACACCTTC
CDR3 protein: CASSDKGFGYGYTF

J gene: TRBJ2-1
V gene: TRBV5-5
D gene: -
clone size: -
CDR3 DNA: TGTGCCAGCAGCCCGGGCAGGGTGACCTACAATGAGCAGTTCTTC
CDR3 protein: CASSPGRVTYNEQFF

J gene: TRBJ2-5
V gene: TRBV3-1/TRBV3-2
D gene: -
clone size: -
CDR3 DNA: TGTGCCAGCAGCCAAGATCGGGGCGGGGGCCACCCGGAGACCCAGTACTTC
CDR3 protein: CASSQDRGGGHPETQYF

J gene: TRBJ1-6
V gene: TRBV3-1/TRBV3-2
D gene: -
clone size: -
CDR3 DNA: TGTGCCAGCAGCCAAGATGGGGGGATAAATTCACCCCTCCACTTT
CDR3 protein: CASSQDGGINSPLHF

J gene: TRBJ1-2
V gene: TRBV29-1
D gene: -
clone size: -
CDR3 DNA: TGCAGCGTTGAAGAGGACCGGGGAGGCGGTCGCTACACCTTC
CDR3 protein: CSVEEDRGGGRYTF

J gene: TRBJ1-6
V gene: TRBV9
D gene: -
clone size: few
CDR3 DNA: TGTGCCAGCTCTCAGACGGTGGGAGGATCACCCCTCCACTTT
CDR3 protein: CASSQTVGGSPLHF

J gene: TRBJ1-2
V gene: TRBV30
D gene: -
clone size: -
CDR3 DNA: TGTGCCTGGACCGCGGACAGCGGTGCAAACTATGGCTACACCTTC
CDR3 protein: CAWTADSGANYGYTF

J gene: TRBJ1-2
V gene: TRBV7-8
D gene: -
clone size: -
CDR3 DNA: TGTGCCAGCAGCTTAGATCAGGGATACTCCTATGGCTACACCTTC
CDR3 protein: CASSLDQGYSYGYTF